Reported below is one T cell receptor beta chain. The target antigen is unknown. V was trimmed by 6 bases and J by 6 bases, leaving 9 bases between them. This CDR3 contains 11 residues. CDR1 and CDR2 (germline): MDHEN, SYDVKM. PCR amplification relied on 60 Vbeta primers (plus 13 Jbeta primers). TCRdb's table, derived via immunoSEQ multiplex PCR, lists solely in-frame clones and lacks some. The sample carries over 75,000 clones, around 9.6% recorded once. The data belong to a study of cytomegalovirus exposure and HLA in healthy donors. Study-wide findings and caveats: In vitro confirmation showed three CMV-associated chains to be CMV antigen specific.

This chain links TRBV28 with TRBJ2-7; D is possibly TRBD1 (5 bases). The sequenced material came from PBMCs. The source is a man aged 45 to 65 in good health and CMV-seropositive. In DNA, the CDR3 is TGTGCCAGCAGAGCAGGGTTCGAGCAGTACTTC. Protein sequence: CASRAGFEQYF.